The table lists the clone carrying this T cell receptor (beta chain) with many counts. The data stem from a study of T-cell reconstitution after alpha-beta-depleted transplantation in children. As it was prepared, the TCRbeta library received unique molecular identifiers. TCRdb redid the calling of the PCR reads with MiXCR, one entry per CDR3 protein. The table includes approximately 490,000 distinct CDR3 sequences, roughly a tenth detected once. Germline V gene data show CDR1 as SGHTA and CDR2 as FQGNSA. V was trimmed by 4 bases and J by 15 bases, leaving 19 bases between them. This CDR3 region has 13 residues.

The V gene is TRBV7-2, the J gene TRBJ2-1; D tentatively fits TRBD1 or TRBD2 (6 bases each). Sequenced here: PBMCs, sampled before TCRalphabeta/CD19-depleted stem cell transplant. This clonotype originated in a child aged 2 to 15 with inherited bone marrow failure, due to receive a stem cell transplant. The CDR3 spells CASSYGTSLQGFF. For the CDR3, the DNA is TGTGCCAGCAGCTACGGGACTTCACTACAGGGGTTCTTC.